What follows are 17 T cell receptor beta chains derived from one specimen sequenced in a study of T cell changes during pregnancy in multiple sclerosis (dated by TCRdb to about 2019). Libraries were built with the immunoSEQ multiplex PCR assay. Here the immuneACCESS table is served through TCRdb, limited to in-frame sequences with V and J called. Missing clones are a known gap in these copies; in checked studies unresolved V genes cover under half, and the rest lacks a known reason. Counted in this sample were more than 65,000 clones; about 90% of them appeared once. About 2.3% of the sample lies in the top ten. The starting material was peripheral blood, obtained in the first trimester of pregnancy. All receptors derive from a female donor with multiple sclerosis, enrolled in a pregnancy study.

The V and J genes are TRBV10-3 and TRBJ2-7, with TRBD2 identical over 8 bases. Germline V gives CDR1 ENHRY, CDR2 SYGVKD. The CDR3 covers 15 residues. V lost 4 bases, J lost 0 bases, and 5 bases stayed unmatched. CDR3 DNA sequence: TGTGCCATCAGTGCTTTAGCGGGAAACTCCTACGAGCAGTACTTC. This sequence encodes CAISALAGNSYEQYF.

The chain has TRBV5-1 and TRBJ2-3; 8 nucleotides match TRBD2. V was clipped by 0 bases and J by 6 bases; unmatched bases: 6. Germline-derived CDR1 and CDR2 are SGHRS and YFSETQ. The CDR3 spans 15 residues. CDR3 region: CASSLVAGGGDTQYF. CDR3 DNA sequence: TGCGCCAGCAGCTTGGTGGCGGGGGGCGGGGATACGCAGTATTTT.

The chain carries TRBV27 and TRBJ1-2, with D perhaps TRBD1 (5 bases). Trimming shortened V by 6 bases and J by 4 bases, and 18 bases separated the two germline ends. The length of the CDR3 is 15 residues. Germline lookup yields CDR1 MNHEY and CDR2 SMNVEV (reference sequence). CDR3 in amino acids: CASSPGFPNFYGYTF. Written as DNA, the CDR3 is TGTGCCAGCAGCCCAGGGTTTCCAAATTTCTATGGCTACACCTTC.

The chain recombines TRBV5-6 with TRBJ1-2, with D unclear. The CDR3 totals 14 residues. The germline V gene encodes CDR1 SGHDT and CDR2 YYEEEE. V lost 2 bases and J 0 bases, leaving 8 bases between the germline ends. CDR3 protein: CASSLGEANYGYTF. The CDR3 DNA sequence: TGTGCCAGCAGCTTAGGAGAAGCTAACTATGGCTACACCTTC.

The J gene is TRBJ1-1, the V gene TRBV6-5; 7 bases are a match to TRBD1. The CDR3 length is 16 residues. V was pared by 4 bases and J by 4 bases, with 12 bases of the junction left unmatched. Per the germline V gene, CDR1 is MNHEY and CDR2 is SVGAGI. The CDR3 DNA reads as TGTGCCAGCAGTTCCGACAGGGTGGATGTTAGCACTGAAGCTTTCTTT. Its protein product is CASSSDRVDVSTEAFF.

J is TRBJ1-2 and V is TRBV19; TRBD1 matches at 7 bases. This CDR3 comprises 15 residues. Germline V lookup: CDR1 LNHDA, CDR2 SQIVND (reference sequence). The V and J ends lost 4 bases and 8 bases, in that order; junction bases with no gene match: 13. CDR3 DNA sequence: TGTGCCAGTAGTAAACCGGGACAGAGGAGCGGAGGCTACACCTTC. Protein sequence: CASSKPGQRSGGYTF.

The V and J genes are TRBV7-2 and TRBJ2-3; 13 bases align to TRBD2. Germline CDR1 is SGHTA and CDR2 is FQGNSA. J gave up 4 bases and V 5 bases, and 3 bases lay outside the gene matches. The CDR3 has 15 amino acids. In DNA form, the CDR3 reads TGTGCCAGCAGCGTAACTAGCGGGGGGGCAGATACGCAGTATTTT. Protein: CASSVTSGGADTQYF.

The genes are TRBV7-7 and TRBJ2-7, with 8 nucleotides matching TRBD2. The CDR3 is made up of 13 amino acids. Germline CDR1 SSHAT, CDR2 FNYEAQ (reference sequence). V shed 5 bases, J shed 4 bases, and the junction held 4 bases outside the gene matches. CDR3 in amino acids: CASSPSGSYEQYF. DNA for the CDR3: TGTGCCAGCAGCCCGAGCGGGAGTTACGAGCAGTACTTC.

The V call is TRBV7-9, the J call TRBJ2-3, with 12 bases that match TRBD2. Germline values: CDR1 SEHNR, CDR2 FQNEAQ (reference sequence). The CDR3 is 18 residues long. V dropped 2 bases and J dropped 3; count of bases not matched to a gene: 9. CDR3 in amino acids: CASSLPRRLAGVTDTQYF. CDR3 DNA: TGTGCCAGCAGCTTACCCCGCCGACTAGCGGGAGTAACAGATACGCAGTATTTT.

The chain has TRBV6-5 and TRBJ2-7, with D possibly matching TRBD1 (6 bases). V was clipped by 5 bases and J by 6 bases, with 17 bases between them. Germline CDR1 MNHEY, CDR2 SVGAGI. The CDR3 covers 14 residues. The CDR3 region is CASSAYREGVEQYF. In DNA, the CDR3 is TGTGCCAGCAGTGCATACAGGGAAGGGGTCGAGCAGTACTTC.

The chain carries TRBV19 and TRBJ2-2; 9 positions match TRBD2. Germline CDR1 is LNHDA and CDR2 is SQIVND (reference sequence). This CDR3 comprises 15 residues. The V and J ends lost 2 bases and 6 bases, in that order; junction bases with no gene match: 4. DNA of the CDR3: TGTGCCAGTAGTATATCTAGCGGGATCCCCGGGGAGCTGTTTTTT. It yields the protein CASSISSGIPGELFF.

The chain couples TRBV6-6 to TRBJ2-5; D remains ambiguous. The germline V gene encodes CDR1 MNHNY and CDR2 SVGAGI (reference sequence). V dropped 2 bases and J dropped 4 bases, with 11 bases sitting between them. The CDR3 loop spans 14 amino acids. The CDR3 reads CASSYARLGETQYF. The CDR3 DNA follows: TGTGCCAGCAGTTACGCCAGGTTAGGAGAGACCCAGTACTTC.

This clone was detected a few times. CDR3 amino acids: CASSKEALNTEAFF. In nucleotides, the CDR3 is TGCGCCAGCAGCAAGGAGGCCTTGAACACTGAAGCTTTCTTT. The V call is TRBV5-1, the J call TRBJ1-1; D remains unclear. V was cut by 4 bases and J by 0 bases, with 10 bases left in between. The CDR3 spans 14 residues. Germline values: CDR1 SGHRS, CDR2 YFSETQ. The whole variable domain, remainder taken from reference TRBV5-1 and TRBJ1-1, is KAGVTQTPRYLIKTRGQQVTLSCSPISGHRSVSWYQQTPGQGLQFLFEYFSETQRNKGNFPGRFSGRQFSNSRSEMNVSTLELGDSALYLCASSKEALNTEAFFGQGTRLTVV.

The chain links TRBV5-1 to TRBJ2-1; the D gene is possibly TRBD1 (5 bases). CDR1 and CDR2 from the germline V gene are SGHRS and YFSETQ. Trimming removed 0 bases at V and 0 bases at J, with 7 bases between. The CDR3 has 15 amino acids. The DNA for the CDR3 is TGCGCCAGCAGCTTGGCAGGGTTCTCCTACAATGAGCAGTTCTTC. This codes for CASSLAGFSYNEQFF.

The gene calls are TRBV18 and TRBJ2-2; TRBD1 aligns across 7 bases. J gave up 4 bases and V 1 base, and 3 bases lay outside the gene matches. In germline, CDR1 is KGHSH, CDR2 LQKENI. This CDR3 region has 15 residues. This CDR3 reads CASSPRDSTTGELFF. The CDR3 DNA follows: TGTGCCAGCTCACCACGGGACAGCACCACCGGGGAGCTGTTTTTT.

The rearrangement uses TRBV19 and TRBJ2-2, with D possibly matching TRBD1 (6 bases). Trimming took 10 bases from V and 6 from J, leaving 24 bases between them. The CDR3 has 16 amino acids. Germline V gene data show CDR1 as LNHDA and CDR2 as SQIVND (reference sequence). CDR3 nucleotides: TGTGCCACCGCGTCCGGGACACCCATCCCTTCCGGGGAGCTGTTTTTT. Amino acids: CATASGTPIPSGELFF.

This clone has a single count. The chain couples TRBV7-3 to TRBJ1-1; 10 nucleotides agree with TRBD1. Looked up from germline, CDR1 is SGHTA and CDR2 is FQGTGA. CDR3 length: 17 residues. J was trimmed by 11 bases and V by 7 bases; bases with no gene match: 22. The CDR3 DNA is TGTGCCAGCAACGACGCGACAGGGGGCCCCATGGAGTCTTGGGCTTTCTTT. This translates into CASNDATGGPMESWAFF.